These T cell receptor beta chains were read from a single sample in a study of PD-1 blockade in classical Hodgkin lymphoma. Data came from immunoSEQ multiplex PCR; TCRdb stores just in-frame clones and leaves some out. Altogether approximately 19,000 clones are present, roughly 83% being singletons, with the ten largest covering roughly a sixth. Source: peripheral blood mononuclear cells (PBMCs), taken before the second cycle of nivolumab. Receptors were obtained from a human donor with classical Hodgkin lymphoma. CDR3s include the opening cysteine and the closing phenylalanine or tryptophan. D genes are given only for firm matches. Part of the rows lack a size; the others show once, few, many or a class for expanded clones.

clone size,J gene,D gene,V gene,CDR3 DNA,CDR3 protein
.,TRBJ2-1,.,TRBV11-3,TGTGCCAGCAGCTTCGGCGCGGTCAATGAGCAGTTCTTC,CASSFGAVNEQFF
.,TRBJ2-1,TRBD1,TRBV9,TGTGCCAGCAGCGTAGGGGCGACAGGGGTCGTGAACAATGAGCAGTTCTTC,CASSVGATGVVNNEQFF
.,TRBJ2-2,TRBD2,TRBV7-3,TGTGCCAGCGGAACGGGAGGTGCGGCCGGGGAGCTGTTTTTT,CASGTGGAAGELFF
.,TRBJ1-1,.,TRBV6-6,TGTGCCAGCAGTTATACAGGGCGCGGGAACACTGAAGCTTTCTTT,CASSYTGRGNTEAFF
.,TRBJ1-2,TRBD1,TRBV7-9,TGTGCCAGCAGCCCGTTGACAGGGCTCGATGGCTACACCTTC,CASSPLTGLDGYTF
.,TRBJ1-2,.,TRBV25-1,TGTGCCAGCAGTGCTGGGGTCTATGGCTACACCTTC,CASSAGVYGYTF
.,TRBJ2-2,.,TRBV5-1,TGCGCCAGCAGCTCAGGGGTCGGGGAGCTGTTTTTT,CASSSGVGELFF
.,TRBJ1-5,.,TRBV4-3,TGCGCCAGCAGCCAAGAACTGTCACAGGTCAATCAGCCCCAGCATTTT,CASSQELSQVNQPQHF
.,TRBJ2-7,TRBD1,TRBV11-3,TGTGCCAGCAGCCTCCCCGGGACAGGGACCTACGAGCAGTACTTC,CASSLPGTGTYEQYF
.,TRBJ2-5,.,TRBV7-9,TGTGCCAGCAGCTTAGGGGTTTTGGGGGAAGGAGAGACCCAGTACTTC,CASSLGVLGEGETQYF
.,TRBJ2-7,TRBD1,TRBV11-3,TGTGCCAGCAGCCGTAGGACAGGGGGCGGCGAGCAGTACTTC,CASSRRTGGGEQYF
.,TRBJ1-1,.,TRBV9,TGTGCCAGCAGCGGCGGCGGGGGGTCCGCTGAAGCTTTCTTT,CASSGGGGSAEAFF
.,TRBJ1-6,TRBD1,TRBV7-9,TGTGCCAGCAGCCGGACAGGGGAGGAATCACCCCTCCACTTT,CASSRTGEESPLHF
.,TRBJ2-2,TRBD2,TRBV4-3,TGCGCCAGCAGCCAACTAGCGGGAGAGGTTTCCGGGGAGCTGTTTTTT,CASSQLAGEVSGELFF
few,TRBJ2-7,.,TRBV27,TGTGCCAGCAGTTTATCGGGCGGGTTGAAAAACGAGCAGTACTTC,CASSLSGGLKNEQYF
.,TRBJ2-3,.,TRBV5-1,TGCGCCAGCAGCTTGGGTTCTCAGGGAACAGATACGCAGTATTTT,CASSLGSQGTDTQYF
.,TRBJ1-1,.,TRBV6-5,TGTGCCAGCAGTTATACAGGGCGCGGGAACACTGAAGCTTTCTTT,CASSYTGRGNTEAFF
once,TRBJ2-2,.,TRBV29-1,TGCAGCGCCCACGCGCCAAACACCGGGGAGCTGTTTTTT,CSAHAPNTGELFF
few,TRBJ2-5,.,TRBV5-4,TGTGCCAGCAGCTTGATTTTCGGGGAGACCCAGTACTTC,CASSLIFGETQYF
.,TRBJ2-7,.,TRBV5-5,TGTGCCAGCAGCCCAACTGGCTACGGGTCCTACGAGCAGTACTTC,CASSPTGYGSYEQYF
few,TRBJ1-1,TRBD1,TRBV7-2,TGTGCCAGCAGCTTGTACAGGGGGAACACTGAAGCTTTCTTT,CASSLYRGNTEAFF
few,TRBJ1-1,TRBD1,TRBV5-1,TGCGCCAGCAGCTTGGGACAGGGACCGAACACTGAAGCTTTCTTT,CASSLGQGPNTEAFF
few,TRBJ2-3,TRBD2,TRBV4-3,TGCGCCAGCAGCCAAGGGGCGGGAGGGCCATTAGATACGCAGTATTTT,CASSQGAGGPLDTQYF
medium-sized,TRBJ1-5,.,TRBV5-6,TGTGCCAGCAGCTTGGCAGGCCCCAATCAGCCCCAGCATTTT,CASSLAGPNQPQHF
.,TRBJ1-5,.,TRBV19,TGTGCCAGTAGTATCAGGACTGGGGGTTTGATAGATTATAGCAATCAGCCCCAGCATTTT,CASSIRTGGLIDYSNQPQHF
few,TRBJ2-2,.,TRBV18,TGTGCCAGCTCACCCCTTTTACAGAGAACCGGGGAGCTGTTTTTT,CASSPLLQRTGELFF
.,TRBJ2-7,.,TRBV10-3,TGTGCCATCAGTGAGTCTACGGGGGTGGGGGACGAGCAGTACTTC,CAISESTGVGDEQYF
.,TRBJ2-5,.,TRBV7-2,TGTGCCAGCAGCCGATTGGGGGTGAGAGAGACCCAGTACTTC,CASSRLGVRETQYF
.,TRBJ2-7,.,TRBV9,TGTGCCAGCAGCACCCGGGACGGCTCCTACGAGCAGTACTTC,CASSTRDGSYEQYF
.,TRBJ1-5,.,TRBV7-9,TGTGCCAGCAGCTTAGGGGGAGGTAGCAATCAGCCCCAGCATTTT,CASSLGGGSNQPQHF
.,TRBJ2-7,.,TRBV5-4,TGTGCCAGCAGCTTGGCAGGCCACTCCTACGAGCAGTACTTC,CASSLAGHSYEQYF
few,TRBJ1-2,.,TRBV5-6,TGTGCCAGCAGCTTGCCCCGGGGGGCAGACTATGGCTACACCTTC,CASSLPRGADYGYTF
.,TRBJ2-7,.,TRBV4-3,TGCGCCAGCAGCAACTTCCGGGACTCTCGCTACGAGCAGTACTTC,CASSNFRDSRYEQYF
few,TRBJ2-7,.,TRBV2,TGTGCCAGCAGTGATTTAAAGGGGAGGCACGAGCAGTACTTC,CASSDLKGRHEQYF
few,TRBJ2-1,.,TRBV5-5,TGTGCCAGCAGTATAATCGGCTCCAACAATGAGCAGTTCTTC,CASSIIGSNNEQFF
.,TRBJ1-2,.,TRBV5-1,TGCGCCAGCAGCTTGGGCGCCTATGGCTACACCTTC,CASSLGAYGYTF
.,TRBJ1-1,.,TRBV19,TGTGCCAGTAGTATCGGGGGCGCGGTCACTGAAGCTTTCTTT,CASSIGGAVTEAFF
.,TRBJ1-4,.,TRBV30,TGTGCCTGGGCCACCATGGGAGTGGCTGAAAAACTGTTTTTT,CAWATMGVAEKLFF
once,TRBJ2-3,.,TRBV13,TGTGCCAGCAGCCCTCGCACGGGAGAGTGGGCTAGCACAGATACGCAGTATTTT,CASSPRTGEWASTDTQYF
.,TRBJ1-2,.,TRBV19,TGTGCCAGTAGTCCCAGGGACTATGGCTACACCTTC,CASSPRDYGYTF
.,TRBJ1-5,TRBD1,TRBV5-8,TGTGCCAGCAGCCGACAGGGAGGCAATCAGCCCCAGCATTTT,CASSRQGGNQPQHF
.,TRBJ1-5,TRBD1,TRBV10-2,TGCGCCAGCAGCCTTACAGGGGGAGGCAATCAGCCCCAGCATTTT,CASSLTGGGNQPQHF
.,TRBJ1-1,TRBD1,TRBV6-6,TGTGCCAGCAGTTACGGTGGGACAGGCCTAAGCACTGAAGCTTTCTTT,CASSYGGTGLSTEAFF
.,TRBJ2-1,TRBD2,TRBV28,TGTGCCAGCAGTATTTTAGCGGGAGCGGATTTTGAGCAGTTCTTC,CASSILAGADFEQFF
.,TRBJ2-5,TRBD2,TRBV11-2,TGTGCCAGCAGCTACTCGGTGGGGGGGAGAGGAGAGACCCAGTACTTC,CASSYSVGGRGETQYF
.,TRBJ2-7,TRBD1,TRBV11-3,TGTGCCAGCAGCACACGGACAGGCGGACCTTACGAGCAGTACTTC,CASSTRTGGPYEQYF
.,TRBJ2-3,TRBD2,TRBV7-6,TGTGCCAGCAGCGTAAGAGCGGGGGCAGATACGCAGTATTTT,CASSVRAGADTQYF
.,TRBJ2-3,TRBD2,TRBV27,TGTGCCAGCAGTATCCGGACTAGCGGGAGCACAGATACGCAGTATTTT,CASSIRTSGSTDTQYF
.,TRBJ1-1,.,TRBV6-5,TGTGCCAGCAGTTACCCGGTCGGGGGCACTGAAGCTTTCTTT,CASSYPVGGTEAFF
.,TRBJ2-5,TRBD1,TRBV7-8,TGTGCCAGCAGCTTAGTGGCAGGGGGCCGGGAGACCCAGTACTTC,CASSLVAGGRETQYF
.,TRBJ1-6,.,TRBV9,TGTGCCAGCAGCGTAGCTACGGGGAGCCCATATAATTCACCCCTCCACTTT,CASSVATGSPYNSPLHF
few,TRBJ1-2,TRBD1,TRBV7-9,TGTGCCAGCAGCTTGGTAACAGGGGTTCATGGCTACACCTTC,CASSLVTGVHGYTF
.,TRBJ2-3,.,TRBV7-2,TGTGCCAGCAGCTTAGCGCTTACGGGAGTAATAGATACGCAGTATTTT,CASSLALTGVIDTQYF
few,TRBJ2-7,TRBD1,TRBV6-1,TGTGCCAGCAGTATGAGGTCAGGGGGCCTGTACGAGCAGTACTTC,CASSMRSGGLYEQYF
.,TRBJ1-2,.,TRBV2,TGTGCCAGCAGTGAGCTAAACAGGGACTATGGCTACACCTTC,CASSELNRDYGYTF
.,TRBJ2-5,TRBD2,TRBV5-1,TGCGCCAGCAGCTTGGTGCCCACTAGCGGGGGGGCCGCCCTTGAAGAGACCCAGTACTTC,CASSLVPTSGGAALEETQYF
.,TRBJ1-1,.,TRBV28,TGTGCCAGCAGCCTCGGTCCGGCAAACACTGAAGCTTTCTTT,CASSLGPANTEAFF
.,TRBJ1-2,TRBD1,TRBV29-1,TGCAGCGACCGACAGGGGGATCGCTACACCTTC,CSDRQGDRYTF